These T cell receptor beta chains were read from a single sample in a study of T cell repertoires in cytomegalovirus infection. TCRdb re-called the reads with MiXCR, one entry per CDR3 protein. Of about 330,000 distinct CDR3 sequences listed, about 34% are singletons. These receptors' antigens are unknown. The sample here was cultured PBMCs, taken from culture after CMV antigen stimulation. Receptor source: a human donor in good health (CMV status not recorded). Some clones in this sample may be carry-over from other donors' samples. Both conserved end residues are part of each CDR3. The D gene is left open where the match is weak. The size field is filled for only some rows; it gives once, few, many or a size class.

D	V	size	J	CDR3	DNA
-	TRBV11-3	-	TRBJ1-4	CASSSYSRTNEKLFF	TGTGCCAGCAGCTCATATTCCAGAACCAATGAAAAACTGTTTTTT
TRBD2	TRBV6-2/TRBV6-3	few	TRBJ2-1	CASSSRTSGRDSYNEQFF	TGTGCCAGCAGTTCTCGGACTAGCGGGAGGGACTCCTACAATGAGCAGTTCTTC
-	TRBV6-1	many	TRBJ1-2	CASIEGMADVNYGYTF	TGTGCCAGCATCGAAGGCATGGCGGACGTTAATTATGGCTACACCTTC
-	TRBV2	-	TRBJ2-6	CASREGSAGANVLTF	TGTGCCAGCAGGGAGGGGTCAGCTGGGGCCAACGTCCTGACTTTC
-	TRBV10-1	-	TRBJ2-3	CASSGGSGTDTQYF	TGCGCCAGCAGTGGGGGGAGTGGAACAGATACGCAGTATTTT
-	TRBV11-2	few	TRBJ2-2	CASSLDHQGLMVNTGELFF	TGTGCCAGCAGCTTAGATCATCAGGGGCTCATGGTGAACACCGGGGAGCTGTTTTTT
TRBD1	TRBV29-1	-	TRBJ1-2	CSVGQGNYGYTF	TGCAGCGTTGGACAGGGCAACTATGGCTACACCTTC
TRBD2	TRBV11-3	-	TRBJ2-1	CASSKGVSSLAGTYNEQFF	TGTGCCAGCAGCAAAGGGGTCTCCTCACTAGCGGGAACCTACAATGAGCAGTTCTTC
-	TRBV6-2/TRBV6-3	few	TRBJ1-1	CASSYNGMVTEAFF	TGTGCCAGCAGTTACAATGGGATGGTCACTGAAGCTTTCTTT
TRBD2	TRBV4-1	few	TRBJ2-3	CASSGRGTDTQYF	TGCGCCAGTAGCGGGAGAGGGACAGATACGCAGTATTTT
-	TRBV6-5	few	TRBJ1-6	CASSGVYNSPLHF	TGTGCCAGCAGTGGGGTCTATAATTCACCCCTCCACTTT
TRBD2	TRBV7-2	-	TRBJ2-2	CAMREGTGELFF	TGTGCCATGAGGGAGGGGACCGGGGAGCTGTTTTTT
TRBD1	TRBV7-8	few	TRBJ1-5	CASSFGQEEDQPQHF	TGTGCCAGCAGCTTCGGACAGGAGGAGGATCAGCCCCAGCATTTT
TRBD2	TRBV28	-	TRBJ2-7	CASSSEGAGASYEQYF	TGTGCCAGCAGTTCCGAAGGAGCGGGGGCCTCCTACGAGCAGTACTTC
TRBD1	TRBV6-5	few	TRBJ1-2	CASSYSGQGLGYTF	TGTGCCAGCAGTTACTCGGGACAGGGGTTAGGCTACACCTTC
TRBD1	TRBV7-3	few	TRBJ1-1	CASSPTGSGDTEAFF	TGTGCCAGCAGCCCGACAGGGAGTGGAGACACTGAAGCTTTCTTT
-	TRBV7-2	many	TRBJ2-5	CASSQDGRGETQYF	TGTGCCAGCAGCCAAGATGGACGTGGAGAGACCCAGTACTTC
-	TRBV7-9	-	TRBJ2-3	CASSLHSSTDTQYF	TGTGCCAGCAGCCTTCACTCCAGCACAGATACGCAGTATTTT
-	TRBV7-6	many	TRBJ2-1	CASSLYGPDEQFF	TGTGCCAGCAGCTTATACGGGCCGGATGAGCAGTTCTTC
-	TRBV9	-	TRBJ1-2	CASSVGSTPTNYGYTF	TGTGCCAGCAGCGTAGGTTCGACACCAACCAACTATGGCTACACCTTC
-	TRBV6-2/TRBV6-3	-	TRBJ2-3	CASSPYGGNTDTQYF	TGTGCCAGCAGTCCCTATGGGGGCAACACAGATACGCAGTATTTT
-	TRBV7-2	many	TRBJ1-5	CASSLVPDLNQPQHF	TGTGCCAGCAGCTTAGTGCCAGATCTCAATCAGCCCCAGCATTTT
TRBD2	TRBV4-3	few	TRBJ2-1	CASSQGLAGVGGEQFF	TGCGCCAGCAGCCAAGGGTTAGCGGGAGTGGGCGGTGAGCAGTTCTTC
-	TRBV11-2	-	TRBJ2-5	CASSTTRDWLVQETQYF	TGTGCCAGCAGCACTACCCGGGACTGGCTCGTCCAAGAGACCCAGTACTTC
TRBD2	TRBV28	-	TRBJ2-4	CASSLRGLAAKNIQYF	TGTGCCAGCAGTTTAAGGGGACTAGCGGCCAAAAACATTCAGTACTTC
TRBD2	TRBV28	few	TRBJ2-3	CGIAGNIDTQYF	TGTGGAATAGCGGGAAATATAGATACGCAGTATTTT